The clone carrying this TCR beta chain was counted once. The missing conserved phenylalanine or tryptophan at the end of this CDR3 makes a read error likely. The DNA is omitted, as the CDR3 cannot be located on it reliably, and the CDR3 follows TCRdb's listing. This entry is derived from a study of cytomegalovirus exposure and HLA in healthy donors. PCR involved 60 Vbeta and 13 Jbeta primers. The table came from immunoSEQ multiplex PCR; TCRdb's copy has only in-frame clones and leaves some out. Here the sample spans some 120,000 clones, over 70% being singletons. The CDR3 is 10 amino acids in total, end residues counted. The germline CDR1 and CDR2 sequences are WNHNN and SYGVQD (reference sequence). Sampled while nominally healthy, donors likely had unrecorded immune exposures.

The clonotype comes from a man aged 40-50 years in good health and CMV-seropositive. V usage is TRBV10-1 and J usage is TRBJ2-4; the table's TRBD2 call for D was not verified on the DNA. Material: PBMCs. Here the CDR3 reads CASSGKRTDL.